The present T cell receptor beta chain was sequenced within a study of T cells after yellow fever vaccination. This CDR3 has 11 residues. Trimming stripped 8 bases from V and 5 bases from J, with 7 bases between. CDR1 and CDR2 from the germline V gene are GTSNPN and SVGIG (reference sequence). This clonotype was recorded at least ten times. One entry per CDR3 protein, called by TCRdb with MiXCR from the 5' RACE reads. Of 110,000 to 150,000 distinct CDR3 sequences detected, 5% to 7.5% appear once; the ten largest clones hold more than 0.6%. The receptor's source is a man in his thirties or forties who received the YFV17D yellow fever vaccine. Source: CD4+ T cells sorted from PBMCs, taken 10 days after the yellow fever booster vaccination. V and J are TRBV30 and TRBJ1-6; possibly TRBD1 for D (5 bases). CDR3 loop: CARGNNSPLHF. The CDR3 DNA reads TGTGCCCGGGGGAATAATTCACCCCTCCACTTT.